This TCR beta chain was recorded in a study of radiotherapy plus CTLA-4 blockade in lung cancer. Study-wide results and caveats: Expansion of tumor-derived TCR clones was observed in blood after radiotherapy plus ipilimumab. Early blood T cell clone dynamics, with interferon-beta, were reported to best predict response.

Of note for this clone: Its antigen remains unidentified.

Using immunoSEQ multiplex PCR, the repertoire was profiled, and TCRdb retains in-frame clones only, with some absent. The sample shows about 77,000 clones, 70% to 85% of them seen only once. Germline V gene sequence: CDR1 SQVTM, CDR2 ANQGSEA. The CDR3 runs 14 residues. The germline V and J ends were trimmed by 5 bases and 0 bases, with 13 bases remaining between them. The receptor's source is a human donor with non-small cell lung cancer whose response to radiotherapy plus ipilimumab could not be evaluated. J is TRBJ1-1 and V is TRBV29-1, with a possible D match to TRBD1 (6 bases). The sequenced sample was peripheral blood, obtained from a patient treated with radiotherapy plus ipilimumab. CDR3 sequence reads: CSVSLGHLNTEAFF. In nucleotides, the CDR3 is TGCAGCGTTTCCCTGGGACATCTGAACACTGAAGCTTTCTTT.